These 15 T cell receptor beta chains were sequenced from one sample in a study of regulatory T cells in long-lasting Graves disease. Time point in this sample: persistent/refractory GD, antithyroid drugs over 5 years with positive TRAb. The TCR library was made from RNA that had been extracted from PBMCs in TRIzol. Libraries of TCR beta came from iRepertoire HTBI primers plus Arm-PCR of CDR3 regions. TCRdb independently ran MiXCR on the multiplex PCR reads; one entry per CDR3 protein. Counted here are fewer than 450,000 distinct CDR3 sequences, roughly a quarter occurring once; the ten biggest clones make up approximately 26%. The sequences come from peripheral blood mononuclear cells (PBMCs), collected when the disease was refractory, from a patient treated with antithyroid drugs. All receptors derive from a female donor with Graves disease.

Many counts were recorded for this clonotype. This chain uses TRBV2 with TRBJ1-2, with a possible D match to TRBD1 (5 bases). The germline CDR1 and CDR2 sequences are SNHLY and FYNNEI. V lost 4 bases and J 4 bases, leaving 13 bases between the germline ends. This CDR3 spans 14 amino acids. CDR3: CASSARQGGYGYTF. CDR3 DNA sequence: TGTGCCAGCAGTGCGCGTCAGGGCGGCTATGGCTACACCTTC.

In this sample, this clonotype turned up a few times. V gene TRBV2 combines with J gene TRBJ1-6; a weak D match, TRBD1 (6 bases). Germline assignment: CDR1 SNHLY and CDR2 FYNNEI. The V and J ends lost 2 bases and 7 bases respectively, with 15 bases between them. The CDR3 contains 16 residues. This CDR3 is CASSEPLTGPNSPLHF. CDR3 in DNA: TGTGCCAGCAGTGAACCTTTGACAGGCCCAAATTCACCCCTCCACTTT.

This clonotype was counted at least ten times. The chain combines TRBV11-2 with TRBJ2-1; tentative D call: TRBD2 (6 bases). CDR3 size: 14 residues. CDR1 is SGHAT, CDR2 FQNNGV, per germline. With 1 base removed from V and 4 bases from J, the gap between germline ends came to 8 bases. The CDR3 DNA reads TGTGCCAGCAGCTTAGTCGCGGGGTACAATGAGCAGTTCTTC. Its translation: CASSLVAGYNEQFF.

This clonotype was recorded many times. This rearrangement joins TRBV7-2 to TRBJ2-7; D uncertain. Per germline, CDR1 SGHTA and CDR2 FQGNSA. Trimming shortened V by 5 bases and J by 2 bases, and 13 bases separated the two germline ends. The CDR3 sequence is 14 residues long. CDR3 nucleotide sequence: TGTGCCAGCAGCCCCCACAGACAAGCCTACGAGCAGTACTTC. It yields the protein CASSPHRQAYEQYF.

This clonotype was observed a single time. The chain is built from TRBV30 and TRBJ2-7, with a possible D match to TRBD1 (6 bases). Per germline, CDR1 GTSNPN and CDR2 SVGIG (reference sequence). The CDR3 totals 12 residues. Trimming removed 2 bases from V and 7 bases from J, with 12 bases in between. CDR3 loop: CAWSSQGREQYF. CDR3 DNA sequence: TGTGCCTGGAGTTCACAGGGCAGGGAGCAGTACTTC.

The rearrangement links TRBV7-9 to TRBJ1-4; D perhaps matches TRBD1 (5 bases). Looked up from germline, CDR1 is SEHNR and CDR2 is FQNEAQ (reference sequence). The CDR3 is made up of 15 amino acids. V was shortened by 7 bases and J by 6 bases, with 18 bases between the two germline ends. The CDR3 is CASTDVGEWDEKLFF. The CDR3 DNA reads TGTGCCAGCACCGATGTGGGGGAATGGGATGAAAAACTGTTTTTT.

With regard to this clonotype: A much larger clonotype is one base distant, so this may be a read error. CDR3 DNA: TGCGCCAGCAGCTCTATGGGATCCCCTATCTACGAGCAGTACTTC. Its translation is CASSSMGSPIYEQYF. The chain joins TRBV5-1 to TRBJ2-7; D unresolved. Trimming took 3 bases from V and 3 from J, leaving 16 bases between them. Germline-derived CDR1 and CDR2 are SGHRS and YFSETQ. The CDR3 spans 15 residues.

Only a few counts were recorded for this clonotype. The CDR3 bases are TGTGCCAGCACCCGGACGATTGGGGGCTACACCTTC. Translating gives CASTRTIGGYTF. The chain is built from TRBV5-6 and TRBJ1-2; the D is unclear. Between the trimmed V and J ends, which lost 6 bases and 8 bases, there was a span of 14 bases. The CDR3 extends over 12 amino acids. The germline V gene has CDR1 SGHDT and CDR2 YYEEEE. The variable domain in full, with the rest retrieved from reference TRBV5-6 and TRBJ1-2, is DAGVTQSPTHLIKTRGQQVTLRCSPKSGHDTVSWYQQALGQGPQFIFQYYEEEERQRGNFPDRFSGHQFPNYSSELNVNALLLGDSALYLCASTRTIGGYTFGSGTRLTVV.

Ten or more counts support this clonotype. The genes are TRBV2 and TRBJ1-3, with 7 positions matching TRBD1. The CDR3 totals 16 residues. The V gene end was trimmed by 4 bases and the J gene end by 4 bases; junction bases not matched to a gene: 10. Germline V gene data show CDR1 as SNHLY and CDR2 as FYNNEI. The CDR3 region is CASSGYRQGGGNTIYF. CDR3 coding DNA: TGTGCCAGCAGTGGCTACCGACAGGGCGGGGGAAACACCATATATTTT.

This clonotype has ten or more counts. The genes are TRBV7-2 and TRBJ2-5; TRBD2 might be the D (5 bases). CDR3 size: 16 residues. Germline lookup yields CDR1 SGHTA and CDR2 FQGNSA. V shed 2 bases and J shed 4 bases, with 17 bases lying between them. The DNA for the CDR3 is TGTGCCAGCAGCTTAAGAGCGGCCACCTGGGGAGAGACCCAGTACTTC. Its translation is CASSLRAATWGETQYF.

The V call is TRBV25-1, the J call TRBJ2-2; D is undetermined. Per the germline V gene, CDR1 is MGHDK and CDR2 is SYGVNS. The CDR3 is made up of 14 amino acids. Deletions cut 2 bases from V and 0 bases from J, with 4 bases between. CDR3 sequence (DNA): TGTGCCAGCAGTGAAAGACCGAACACCGGGGAGCTGTTTTTT. This gives the protein CASSERPNTGELFF.

The table lists this clonotype with many counts. The chain carries TRBV7-2 and TRBJ2-7; D is uncertain. Germline V CDR1 and CDR2: SGHTA, FQGNSA. Trimming removed 5 bases from V and 7 bases from J, with 18 bases in between. This CDR3 region has 14 residues. The chain's CDR3 is CASSLRDTHREQYF. The DNA for the CDR3 is TGTGCCAGCAGCCTTCGAGACACGCATCGGGAGCAGTACTTC. Full variable domain (remainder filled in from reference TRBV7-2 and TRBJ2-7): GAGVSQSPSNKVTEKGKDVELRCDPISGHTALYWYRQSLGQGLEFLIYFQGNSAPDKSGLPSDRFSAERTGGSVSTLTIQRTQQEDSAVYLCASSLRDTHREQYFGPGTRLTVT.

This clonotype was counted at least ten times. This chain links TRBV27 with TRBJ1-1; no clear D. The germline CDR1 and CDR2 sequences are MNHEY and SMNVEV (reference sequence). The CDR3 is 13 residues long. V lost 4 bases, J lost 10 bases, and 16 bases lay in between. The CDR3 protein is CASSSSRGFRAFF. The DNA of the CDR3 is TGTGCCAGCAGTTCGAGCCGGGGATTCCGAGCTTTCTTT.

This clonotype was seen ten or more times. J is TRBJ2-5 and V is TRBV27; no clear D. The CDR3 consists of 13 residues. Germline V CDR1 and CDR2: MNHEY, SMNVEV (reference sequence). V lost 3 bases and J lost 5, with 10 bases in between. CDR3 in amino acids: CASSLKGRETQYF. The CDR3 DNA reads as TGTGCCAGCAGTTTGAAGGGCCGTGAGACCCAGTACTTC.

This clonotype was counted many times. This rearrangement joins TRBV2 to TRBJ2-5; D unresolved. Germline CDR1 and CDR2: SNHLY and FYNNEI. This CDR3 comprises 12 residues. This chain's CDR3 is CAAALKQETQYF. The CDR3 DNA sequence: TGTGCAGCCGCGCTGAAACAAGAGACCCAGTACTTC. The full variable domain, in which reference TRBV2 and TRBJ2-5 provide the parts outside the CDR3, is EPEVTQTPSHQVTQMGQEVILRCVPISNHLYFYWYRQILGQKVEFLVSFYNNEISEKSEIFDDQFSVERPDGSNFTLKIRSTKLEDSAMYFCAAALKQETQYFGPGTRLLVL.